Listed below are T cell receptor beta chains from one sample, sequenced in a study of blood T cell repertoires in COVID-19. The assay was immunoSEQ multiplex PCR, and TCRdb's table has in-frame clones only and misses some. The table lists approximately 300,000 clones, around 90% of them singletons. Sequencing was done on a sample of peripheral blood. These receptors were taken from a woman aged 25 to 39 with COVID-19, enrolled during active disease. Each CDR3 is given with its conserved first and last residue. D genes are given only for firm matches. The size of a clone is reported for some rows only, either as once, few or many, or as a class for expanded clones.

v_gene: TRBV6-5
abundance: .
d_gene: .
j_gene: TRBJ1-2
CDR3aa: CASTKGYYGYTF
CDR3nt: TGTGCCAGCACTAAGGGGTACTATGGCTACACCTTC

v_gene: TRBV24-1
abundance: once
d_gene: .
j_gene: TRBJ2-7
CDR3aa: CATSEQGGEQYF
CDR3nt: TGTGCCACCAGTGAGCAGGGGGGCGAGCAGTACTTC

v_gene: TRBV9
abundance: .
d_gene: .
j_gene: TRBJ2-2
CDR3aa: CASSVGSTGYGELFF
CDR3nt: TGTGCCAGCAGCGTAGGATCTACAGGGTACGGGGAGCTGTTTTTT

v_gene: TRBV2
abundance: .
d_gene: .
j_gene: TRBJ1-2
CDR3aa: CASSEALMRAYGYTF
CDR3nt: TGTGCCAGCAGTGAAGCGCTTATGAGGGCTTATGGCTACACCTTC

v_gene: TRBV7-2
abundance: .
d_gene: TRBD2
j_gene: TRBJ2-7
CDR3aa: CASSLLASGRSEQYF
CDR3nt: TGTGCCAGCAGCTTGTTGGCTAGCGGGAGATCCGAGCAGTACTTC

v_gene: TRBV7-3
abundance: .
d_gene: TRBD2
j_gene: TRBJ2-1
CDR3aa: CASSFRAGTSGRASEGFNEQFF
CDR3nt: TGTGCCAGCAGCTTCCGCGCCGGGACTAGCGGGAGGGCCTCCGAGGGTTTCAATGAGCAGTTCTTC

v_gene: TRBV30
abundance: .
d_gene: .
j_gene: TRBJ1-5
CDR3aa: CAWGRRRTNTPQHF
CDR3nt: TGTGCCTGGGGGAGGAGGAGAACCAATACGCCCCAGCATTTT

v_gene: TRBV5-1
abundance: .
d_gene: .
j_gene: TRBJ2-7
CDR3aa: CASSATSTGIRDEQYF
CDR3nt: TGCGCCAGCAGCGCTACCTCAACAGGGATTAGGGACGAGCAGTACTTC

v_gene: TRBV6-4
abundance: .
d_gene: .
j_gene: TRBJ1-2
CDR3aa: CASRGRVVNYGYTF
CDR3nt: TGTGCCAGCCGTGGTCGGGTGGTAAACTATGGCTACACCTTC

v_gene: TRBV9
abundance: .
d_gene: TRBD2
j_gene: TRBJ2-1
CDR3aa: CASSVDPLASGGGTGEQFF
CDR3nt: TGTGCCAGCAGCGTAGACCCCCTGGCTAGCGGGGGGGGGACTGGTGAGCAGTTCTTC

v_gene: TRBV6-5
abundance: .
d_gene: .
j_gene: TRBJ2-7
CDR3aa: CASSSTGRLYEQYF
CDR3nt: TGTGCCAGCAGTTCGACAGGACGCCTCTACGAGCAGTACTTC

v_gene: TRBV5-4
abundance: .
d_gene: TRBD2
j_gene: TRBJ2-5
CDR3aa: CASSSRLAEETQYF
CDR3nt: TGTGCCAGCAGCTCTAGACTAGCGGAAGAGACCCAGTACTTC

v_gene: TRBV2
abundance: once
d_gene: .
j_gene: TRBJ2-7
CDR3aa: CASKGLPGHEQYF
CDR3nt: TGTGCCAGCAAGGGACTGCCAGGTCACGAGCAGTACTTC

v_gene: TRBV24-1
abundance: once
d_gene: TRBD2
j_gene: TRBJ2-1
CDR3aa: CATIFPPATAGEPNEQFF
CDR3nt: TGTGCCACCATCTTCCCTCCGGCTACTGCGGGAGAACCCAATGAGCAGTTCTTC

v_gene: TRBV18
abundance: .
d_gene: TRBD1
j_gene: TRBJ2-1
CDR3aa: CASSPLPGQGYNEQFF
CDR3nt: TGTGCCAGCTCACCCTTGCCGGGACAGGGCTACAATGAGCAGTTCTTC

v_gene: TRBV30
abundance: .
d_gene: TRBD2
j_gene: TRBJ2-2
CDR3aa: CAWSSGGAGELFF
CDR3nt: TGTGCCTGGTCTAGCGGCGGTGCCGGGGAGCTGTTTTTT

v_gene: TRBV7-9
abundance: .
d_gene: .
j_gene: TRBJ2-1
CDR3aa: CASSLAEGAGYNEQFF
CDR3nt: TGTGCCAGCAGCTTAGCGGAGGGCGCGGGGTACAATGAGCAGTTCTTC